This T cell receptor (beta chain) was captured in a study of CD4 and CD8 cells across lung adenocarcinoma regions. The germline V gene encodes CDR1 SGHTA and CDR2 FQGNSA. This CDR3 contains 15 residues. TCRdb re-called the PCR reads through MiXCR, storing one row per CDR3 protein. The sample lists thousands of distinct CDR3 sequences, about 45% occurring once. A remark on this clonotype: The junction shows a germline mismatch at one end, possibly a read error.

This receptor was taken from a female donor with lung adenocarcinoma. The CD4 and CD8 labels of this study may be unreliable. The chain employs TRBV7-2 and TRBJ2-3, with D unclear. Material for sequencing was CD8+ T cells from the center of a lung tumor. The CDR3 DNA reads TGTGCCAGCAGCCCCATGAGTCGAAACACAGATACGCAGTATTTC. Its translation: CASSPMSRNTDTQYF.